A single sample gave rise to the 20 T cell receptor beta chains below, sequenced in a study of OX40 agonist ivuxolimab in advanced cancers. TCRdb's copy holds only in-frame clones and misses some; the assay was immunoSEQ multiplex PCR. The sample comprises about 69,000 clones, more than 80% of which are singletons, and around 6.5% rests with the top ten. Sequences were derived from CD4+ or CD8+ T cells sorted from blood, sampled in a trial of the OX40 agonist ivuxolimab. These receptors were collected from an adult with an advanced solid tumor such as melanoma, head and neck, liver or kidney cancer.

This clone was seen once. The rearrangement links TRBV29-1 to TRBJ2-2; tentatively, D is TRBD2 (6 bases). Germline V gene sequence: CDR1 SQVTM, CDR2 ANQGSEA. The CDR3 consists of 15 residues. Trimming stripped 2 bases from V and 1 base from J, with 11 bases between. The CDR3 loop reads CSVESGRGNTGELFF. CDR3 bases: TGCAGCGTTGAATCCGGGCGGGGGAACACCGGGGAGCTGTTTTTT.

The genes are TRBV4-1 and TRBJ2-7; D remains ambiguous. The CDR3 extends over 13 amino acids. Trimming removed 1 base at V and 2 bases at J, with 6 bases between. Germline CDR1 reads MGHRA; CDR2 reads YSYEKL. The chain's CDR3 is CASSQVMAYEQYF. The CDR3 DNA reads TGCGCCAGCAGCCAAGTTATGGCCTACGAGCAGTACTTC.

The CDR3 bases are TGTGCCAGCAGCGCGACAGAGAACTATGGCTACACCTTC. This codes for CASSATENYGYTF. The genes are TRBV9 and TRBJ1-2; D may be TRBD1 (5 bases). The CDR3 is 13 residues long. V shed 3 bases and J shed 2 bases, with 8 bases lying between them. Germline-derived CDR1 and CDR2 are SGDLS and YYNGEE.

The chain employs TRBV19 and TRBJ1-4, with 7 positions matching TRBD1. The CDR3 length is 14 residues. CDR1 LNHDA and CDR2 SQIVND come from the germline V gene (reference sequence). The ends lost 5 bases at V and 5 bases at J; junction bases unmatched: 5. Here the CDR3 DNA reads TGTGCCAGTAGTCGGGACAGCGTAAATGAAAAACTGTTTTTT. Its translation is CASSRDSVNEKLFF.

This chain connects TRBV28 to TRBJ2-5; D gene ambiguous. V lost 6 bases to trimming and J lost 5 bases, with 13 bases between them. The length of the CDR3 is 13 residues. Germline V gene data show CDR1 as MDHEN and CDR2 as SYDVKM. CDR3: CASSPQPWETQYF. The CDR3 DNA is TGTGCCAGCAGCCCACAACCTTGGGAGACCCAGTACTTC.

V and J are TRBV21-1 and TRBJ1-5; the D call in the table, TRBD1, was not verified against the DNA. TRBV21-1 counts as a pseudogene. The CDR3 covers 19 residues. The CDR3 DNA reads TGTGCCAGCAGCAATAAGACAGGGGAAGACGGCTATAGCAATCAGCCCCAGCATTTT. It specifies CASSNKTGEDGYSNQPQHF.

This chain connects TRBV14 to TRBJ2-7; D might be TRBD1 (6 bases). The germline CDR1 and CDR2 sequences are SGHDN and FVKESK. The CDR3 spans 14 residues. Trimming shortened V by 2 bases and J by 3 bases, and 11 bases separated the two germline ends. Here the CDR3 reads CASSQPGHNYEQYF. CDR3 sequence (DNA): TGTGCCAGCAGCCAACCGGGACATAACTACGAGCAGTACTTC. Complete variable domain (other parts from reference TRBV14 and TRBJ2-7): EAGVTQFPSHSVIEKGQTVTLRCDPISGHDNLYWYRRVMGKEIKFLLHFVKESKQDESGMPNNRFLAERTGGTYSTLKVQPAELEDSGVYFCASSQPGHNYEQYFGPGTRLTVT.

This rearrangement joins TRBV5-6 to TRBJ1-6; 7 bases are shared with TRBD1. The CDR3 loop spans 16 amino acids. Per germline, CDR1 SGHDT and CDR2 YYEEEE. Losses at the gene ends were 4 bases for V and 7 bases for J; bases not matched to a gene: 11. The DNA for the CDR3 is TGTGCCAGCAGCGAAGGGACAGAAGGATGGAATTCACCCCTCCACTTT. Translated, it gives CASSEGTEGWNSPLHF. Full variable domain (outside the CDR3, taken from reference TRBV5-6 and TRBJ1-6): DAGVTQSPTHLIKTRGQQVTLRCSPKSGHDTVSWYQQALGQGPQFIFQYYEEEERQRGNFPDRFSGHQFPNYSSELNVNALLLGDSALYLCASSEGTEGWNSPLHFGNGTRLTVT.

In its sample, this clone is medium-sized. In the same sample, other DNA sequences code for this CDR3. The chain combines TRBV6-5 with TRBJ2-4; tentatively, D is TRBD2 (7 bases). The V gene lost 6 bases and the J gene lost 6 bases, with 12 bases spanning the gap. CDR3 length: 13 residues. Germline lookup yields CDR1 MNHEY and CDR2 SVGAGI. The CDR3 sequence: CASSYREGNIQYF. CDR3 nucleotide sequence: TGTGCCAGCAGCTACAGGGAGGGAAACATTCAGTACTTC.

This clone was seen only a few times. The rearrangement links TRBV5-1 to TRBJ1-1, with 10 bases that match TRBD1. The ends lost 4 bases at V and 5 bases at J; junction bases unmatched: 11. Per germline, CDR1 SGHRS and CDR2 YFSETQ. This CDR3 has 16 amino acids. Here the CDR3 DNA reads TGCGCCAGCAGCACCGGGACAGGGGAGGGGTGGACTGAAGCTTTCTTT. Encoded protein: CASSTGTGEGWTEAFF.

In DNA, the CDR3 is TGTGCCAGCAGTACCCGATGGAATCGCGAGGACAATCAGCCCCAGCATTTT. Its protein product is CASSTRWNREDNQPQHF. The chain employs TRBV27 and TRBJ1-5; the D is unclear. Germline V CDR1 and CDR2: MNHEY, SMNVEV (reference sequence). V lost 5 bases to trimming and J lost 3 bases, with 20 bases between them. The CDR3 sequence is 17 residues long.

This rearrangement joins TRBV27 to TRBJ1-2, with TRBD1 as a possible D gene (5 bases). Germline CDR1 reads MNHEY; CDR2 reads SMNVEV (reference sequence). This CDR3 spans 14 amino acids. The V and J ends lost 3 bases and 5 bases respectively, with 13 bases between them. The DNA for the CDR3 is TGTGCCAGCAGTTTCTCCGGGACTGATTATGGCTACACCTTC. This codes for CASSFSGTDYGYTF.

The rearrangement links TRBV29-1 to TRBJ1-2; 7 nucleotides match TRBD1. Germline assignment: CDR1 SQVTM and CDR2 ANQGSEA. CDR3 length: 14 residues. The CDR3 region has the DNA TGCAGTATCACCGGGACAGAGACGAACTATGGCTACACCTTC. Translating gives CSITGTETNYGYTF.

The rearrangement joins TRBV15 to TRBJ2-7, with 8 bases identical to TRBD1. J was trimmed by 0 bases and V by 0 bases; bases with no gene match: 7. Germline loops: CDR1 LNHNV, CDR2 YYDKDF (reference sequence). The CDR3 has 17 residues. CDR3 region: CATSRDGAGGLSYEQYF. As DNA, the CDR3 is TGTGCCACCAGCAGAGATGGCGCAGGGGGCCTCTCCTACGAGCAGTACTTC.

CDR3 protein: CASWEIAGLKLGQFF. The CDR3, as DNA: TGTGCCAGCTGGGAGATAGCGGGATTAAAGTTAGGGCAGTTCTTC. The V call is TRBV6-1, the J call TRBJ2-1; 8 bases align to TRBD2. The CDR3 length is 15 residues. Trimming cost V 8 bases and J 12 bases; bases outside gene matches: 18. The germline V gene encodes CDR1 MNHNS and CDR2 SASEGT.

This clone was observed a single time. The CDR3 loop reads CASSLEGGQPQHF. CDR3 nucleotides: TGCGCCAGCAGCTTAGAAGGTGGCCAGCCCCAGCATTTT. V gene TRBV5-1 combines with J gene TRBJ1-5; D is unresolved. The CDR3 has 13 residues. The germline V gene has CDR1 SGHRS and CDR2 YFSETQ. V lost 2 bases and J lost 7, with 10 bases in between. Full variable domain (rest looked up from reference TRBV5-1 and TRBJ1-5): KAGVTQTPRYLIKTRGQQVTLSCSPISGHRSVSWYQQTPGQGLQFLFEYFSETQRNKGNFPGRFSGRQFSNSRSEMNVSTLELGDSALYLCASSLEGGQPQHFGDGTRLSIL.

V and J are TRBV27 and TRBJ1-4, with 8 positions matching TRBD1. Trimming cost V 3 bases and J 6 bases; bases outside gene matches: 3. Germline V lookup: CDR1 MNHEY, CDR2 SMNVEV (reference sequence). The CDR3 is made up of 14 amino acids. Here the CDR3 DNA reads TGTGCCAGCAGTTTGTGGACAGGGCATGAAAAACTGTTTTTT. Translation gives CASSLWTGHEKLFF.

The genes are TRBV27 and TRBJ1-5; a weak D match, TRBD1 (5 bases). The CDR3 spans 13 residues. Looked up from germline, CDR1 is MNHEY and CDR2 is SMNVEV (reference sequence). Trimming pared 3 bases from V and 6 bases from J, leaving 9 bases between. This chain's CDR3 is CASSFGGVQPQHF. Here the CDR3 DNA reads TGTGCCAGCAGTTTTGGGGGGGTTCAGCCCCAGCATTTT.

The chain employs TRBV16 and TRBJ2-1, with D hard to call. The V and J ends lost 1 base and 4 bases respectively, with 5 bases between them. This CDR3 region has 13 residues. Germline V CDR1 and CDR2: KGHSY, FQNENV. CDR3 sequence (DNA): TGTGCCAGCAGCCAATATTCGTACAATGAGCAGTTCTTC. Its translation is CASSQYSYNEQFF. The full variable domain, completed using reference TRBV16 and TRBJ2-1, is GEEVAQTPKHLVRGEGQKAKLYCAPIKGHSYVFWYQQVLKNEFKFLISFQNENVFDETGMPKERFSAKCLPNSPCSLEIQATKLEDSAVYFCASSQYSYNEQFFGPGTRLTVL.

The rearrangement joins TRBV6-5 to TRBJ1-1; D is uncertain. Deletions cut 0 bases from V and 4 bases from J, with 12 bases between. The germline gives CDR1 MNHEY, CDR2 SVGAGI. The CDR3 consists of 15 residues. CDR3 in DNA: TGTGCCAGCAGTTACTCGCAGGTTTTTTCCACTGAAGCTTTCTTT. This gives the protein CASSYSQVFSTEAFF.